Here is one T cell receptor beta chain with its context. Its antigen is not known. Between the trimmed V and J ends, which lost 0 bases and 4 bases, there was a span of 19 bases. Germline assignment: CDR1 SGDLS and CDR2 YYNGEE. The CDR3 runs to 17 residues. The record originates from a study of T cell responses to AZD1222 COVID-19 vaccine. The assay was immunoSEQ multiplex PCR, and TCRdb's table has in-frame clones only and misses some. The sample holds about 130,000 clones, approximately 85% seen once. Regarding the study as a whole: Just six people given AZD1222 tested seropositive at baseline. Spike-specific TCR breadth and depth rose after two AZD1222 doses.

This rearrangement joins TRBV9 to TRBJ1-1, with D perhaps matching TRBD1 (5 bases). The sequenced sample was peripheral blood, obtained 28 days after the second AZD1222 dose. The receptor was isolated from an adult who received the AZD1222 COVID-19 vaccine. Here the CDR3 reads CASSVAPGGLGSTEAFF. The DNA for the CDR3 is TGTGCCAGCAGCGTAGCCCCGGGGGGTTTGGGAAGCACTGAAGCTTTCTTT.